The entry below describes one T cell receptor (beta chain). Its antigen target is currently unknown. The input lacks base qualities; no much larger clone sits a single base away. This specimen comes from a study of T cell clones after liver transplantation (dated by TCRdb to between 2017 and 2020). Some background on the complete study: ITN030ST, the source of the samples, was a randomized trial that attempted immunosuppression withdrawal within 2 years of liver transplantation. Donor-reactive T cell clones were identified by TCRbeta sequencing after a pre-transplant mixed lymphocyte reaction and then tracked in post-transplant blood. Until randomization at 12-24 months post-transplant, subjects were given standard immunosuppression, with no induction therapy. Tolerance meant complete immunosuppression withdrawal for at least one year without liver enzymes rising beyond twice the upper limit of normal. Blood samples were collected pre-transplant, pre-randomization before withdrawal, and post-randomization after either full withdrawal or failed withdrawal. Three of the eight recipients were HCV-positive; the others were transplanted for non-autoimmune, non-viral indications. As an antigen-independent comparator for donor-reactive sequences, third party-reactive TCRbeta sequences were also identified from pre-transplant MLRs. A cohort of 8 liver transplant recipients was studied, of whom 3 were classified as tolerant and 5 as non-tolerant.

Thawed unstimulated PBMCs were stained for CD3, CD4 and CD8 and FACS-sorted into CD3+CD4+ and CD3+CD8+ populations. All 8 studied subjects were randomized to immunosuppression withdrawal. The Qiagen DNeasy Blood and Tissue Kit was used to isolate genomic DNA. Summary of the overall study and its limitations: Since no allograft tissue specimens were available, donor-reactive T cells may have migrated into the graft instead of being deleted. A significant post-transplant decrease in circulating donor-reactive CD4 TCRbeta sequences was observed in 5 of 8 subjects, irrespective of tolerance or HCV status. After accounting for repertoire turnover, donor-reactive detection was significantly reduced in 7 of 8 subjects for CD4 and 8 of 8 for CD8. In a couple of subjects, low numbers of available donor cells limited the measurable donor-reactive repertoire. Donor-reactive sequences decreased more than third party-reactive sequences, which suggests partial antigen-specific deletion that was not related to withdrawal success. The conclusions were preliminary, being limited by small, heterogeneous patient numbers and by non-standardized post-transplant time points.

Using immunoSEQ, frozen genomic DNA was subjected to high-throughput TCRbeta CDR3 sequencing, a process that included PCR amplification, mapping, bias correction and internal controls. Processing in the source paper ran as follows. Only productive rearrangements were retained, and each unique TCRbeta sequence was defined by its CDR3 nucleotide sequence together with its V and J gene. For classification of a sequence as donor-reactive, at least 5-fold expansion in CFSE-low cells relative to unstimulated pre-transplant cells and a frequency of at least 0.01% were required. Minimum frequency thresholds were set for each subject based on the unstimulated sample with the lowest template count, ensuring at least 90% detection power. Jensen-Shannon divergence between the top 1000 TCRbeta sequences post- versus pre-transplant served as the measure of repertoire turnover. Changes in detection of donor-reactive sequences were assessed with two-sided Fisher's exact tests. Sourced from immuneACCESS, this table was stored by TCRdb with only in-frame sequences that have V and J called. A share of the clones is absent; for the studies checked, an unresolved V gene accounts for under half, and the remainder has no known explanation. The V and J calls and clone size come from that table; D and trimming were worked out from the DNA. The sample records 45,000 or so clones, about 86% of which are singletons. 2% to 2.5% of the sample is held by the ten biggest clonotypes.

The germline V and J ends show losses of 6 bases and 6 bases respectively, and no gene match explains 12 bases of the junction. The germline V gene yields MDHEN for CDR1 and SYDVKM for CDR2. The CDR3 covers 16 residues, taking in both the cysteine and the phenylalanine. Here the CDR3 DNA is all that survives: 48 bases in frame from base 1. Sample: CD4+ T cells from blood, taken 24 months after liver transplant. This receptor was taken from a human patient who received a liver transplant. A transplant means some T cells may be of graft donor rather than patient origin. This chain is built from TRBV28 and TRBJ2-5, with 11 bases in between that match TRBD1. The CDR3 region: CASRRFGTGGRKTQYF. In nucleotide form, the sequence is TGTGCCAGCAGAAGGTTCGGGACAGGGGGAAGAAAGACCCAGTACTTC.